This T cell receptor beta chain comes out of a study of cytomegalovirus exposure and HLA in healthy donors. The CDR3 has 14 residues. The V end lost 7 bases, the J end lost 2 bases, and 12 bases lay between the germline ends. From germline, CDR1 is MNHEY and CDR2 SVGAGI. This clone was recorded a few times. PCR primers comprised 60 Vbeta and 13 Jbeta primers. The table came from immunoSEQ multiplex PCR; TCRdb's copy has only in-frame clones and leaves some out. The sample consists of under 200,000 clones, about an eighth of them appearing once. The sequence was collected from a man between 45 and 60 years old in good health and CMV-seropositive. Material for sequencing was PBMCs. The chain carries TRBV6-5 and TRBJ1-5; D ambiguous. DNA of the CDR3: TGTGCCAGCACCACAGCAGTAGGCAATCAGCCCCAGCATTTT. This gives the protein CASTTAVGNQPQHF.